The subject of this entry is one T cell receptor (beta chain). The antigen this receptor binds is unknown. Base qualities are missing; no much larger clone stands one base away. This sample was taken from a study of blood T cell repertoires in COVID-19 (dated by TCRdb to the early 2020s). For the study in its entirety: Collaborator samples came from the United States, Italy and Spain and covered acute and convalescent phases of COVID-19. The material from the prospective study consisted of cDNA or gDNA derived from T cells, B-cell-depleted T cells, or PBMCs. The dataset comprised deeply sampled blood TCRbeta repertoires from subjects exposed to, actively infected with, or recovered from COVID-19. The repertoires were made available in a free public database intended to serve as a resource for research on the immune response to SARS-CoV-2. The samples were drawn from the first 160 participants of the ongoing ImmuneRACE study and from over 950 subjects provided by 6 global collaborators. The sample metadata nearly always contained a de-identified subject ID, COVID-19 status, age in years and sex. HLA class I and class II types, where available, came from metadata supplied by the sample provider rather than from assay-based typing. What the work shows at the level of the full study, not this receptor alone: The quantity of clinical and demographic metadata differed by source and by participant and was supplied without curation.

The collaborating institutions used their own protocols to collect whole blood in K2EDTA tubes. For TCRbeta analysis, collaborators shipped samples as frozen whole blood, isolated PBMCs, or DNA extracted from either of those sample types. Germline trimming: 0 bases from V, 3 bases from J; junction bases outside gene matches: 10. From a lookup of the germline V gene, CDR1 and CDR2 are LGHNA and YNFKEQ. Including the terminal cysteine and phenylalanine, the CDR3 comprises 18 residues. Only the CDR3 DNA is retained, 54 bases long and in frame from the first base. TCRbeta CDR3 regions were amplified from genomic DNA using the immunoSEQ Assay, a bias-controlled multiplex PCR. The original methods were these. The number of nucleated cells in each sample was estimated from the amplification of reference gene primers within the assay. Sequence reads were collapsed and filtered to measure the absolute abundance of every unique TCRbeta CDR3 rearrangement. For each sample, productive Simpson clonality was calculated as the square root of Simpson's diversity index across productive rearrangements. Not all clones reach the TCRdb copy of this immuneACCESS table, which keeps in-frame sequences only. Checked studies attribute under half of the gap to unresolved V genes and leave the rest unexplained. That table is the source of V, J and clone size, and D and trimming were worked out from the DNA. This sample comprises roughly 110,000 clones, about nine tenths of them detected only once. The top ten clones comprise around 7% of the sample.

Sequencing was done on a sample of peripheral blood. The clonotype originates from a man aged 50 to 60 with active or convalescent COVID-19. The sequence is built from TRBV4-2 and TRBJ2-3; the central 9 bases match TRBD2. The nucleotide sequence is TGTGCCAGCAGCCAAGATGAGGGCCTAGCGGGAAGTACAGATACGCAGTATTTT. Translated, this is CASSQDEGLAGSTDTQYF.